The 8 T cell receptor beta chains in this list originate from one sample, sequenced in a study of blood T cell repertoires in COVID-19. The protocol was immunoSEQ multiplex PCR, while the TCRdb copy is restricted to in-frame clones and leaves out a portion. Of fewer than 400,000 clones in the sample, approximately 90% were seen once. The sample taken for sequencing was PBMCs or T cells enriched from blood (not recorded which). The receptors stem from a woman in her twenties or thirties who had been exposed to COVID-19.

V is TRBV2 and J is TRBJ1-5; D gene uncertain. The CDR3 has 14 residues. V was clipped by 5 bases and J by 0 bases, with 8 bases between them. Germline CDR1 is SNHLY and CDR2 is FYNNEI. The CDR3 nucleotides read TGTGCCAGCAGTCAAAGCTATAGCAATCAGCCCCAGCATTTT. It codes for CASSQSYSNQPQHF.

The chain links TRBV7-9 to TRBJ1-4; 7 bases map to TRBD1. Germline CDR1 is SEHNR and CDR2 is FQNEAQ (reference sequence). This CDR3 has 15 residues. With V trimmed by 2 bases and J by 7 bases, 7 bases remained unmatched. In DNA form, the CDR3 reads TGTGCCAGCAGCTTATCACAGGGGTTGAGTGAAAAACTGTTTTTT. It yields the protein CASSLSQGLSEKLFF.

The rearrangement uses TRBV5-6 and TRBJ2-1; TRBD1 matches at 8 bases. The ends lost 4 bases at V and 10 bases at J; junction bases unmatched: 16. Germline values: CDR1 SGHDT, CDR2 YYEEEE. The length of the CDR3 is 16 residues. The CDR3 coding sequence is TGTGCCAGCAGCCAATACAGGGGGGAAATTTCGTGGGAGCAGTTCTTC. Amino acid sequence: CASSQYRGEISWEQFF.

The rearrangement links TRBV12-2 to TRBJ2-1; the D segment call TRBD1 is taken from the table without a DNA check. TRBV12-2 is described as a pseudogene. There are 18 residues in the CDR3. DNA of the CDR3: TGTGCAAGTCGCTTGTTGTCCTTAGGAGACAGGGGGCTAGGTGAGCAGTTCTTC. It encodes CASRLLSLGDRGLGEQFF.

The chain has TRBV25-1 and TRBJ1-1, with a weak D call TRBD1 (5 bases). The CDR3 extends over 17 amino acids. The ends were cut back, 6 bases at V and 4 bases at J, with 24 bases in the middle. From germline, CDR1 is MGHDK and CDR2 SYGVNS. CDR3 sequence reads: CASSEHTKGNMVTEAFF. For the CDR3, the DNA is TGTGCCAGCAGCGAACATACGAAGGGGAATATGGTCACTGAAGCTTTCTTT.

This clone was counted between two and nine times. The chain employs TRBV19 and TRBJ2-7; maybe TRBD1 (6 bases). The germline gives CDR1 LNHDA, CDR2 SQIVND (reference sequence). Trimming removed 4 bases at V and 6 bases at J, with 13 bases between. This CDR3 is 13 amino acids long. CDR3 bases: TGTGCCAGTAGTAAATACAGGGATGCCGAGCAGTACTTC. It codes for CASSKYRDAEQYF.

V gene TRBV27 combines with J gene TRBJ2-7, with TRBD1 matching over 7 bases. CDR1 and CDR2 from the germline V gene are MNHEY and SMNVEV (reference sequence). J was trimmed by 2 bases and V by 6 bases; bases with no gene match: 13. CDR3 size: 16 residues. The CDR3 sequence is CASSLYSTGTTYEQYF. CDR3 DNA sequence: TGTGCCAGCAGCCTTTACTCGACAGGGACCACCTACGAGCAGTACTTC.

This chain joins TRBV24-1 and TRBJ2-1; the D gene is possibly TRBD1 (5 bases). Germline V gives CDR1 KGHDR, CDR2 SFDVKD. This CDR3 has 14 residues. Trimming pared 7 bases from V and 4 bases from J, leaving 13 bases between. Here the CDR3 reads CATSTVGPYNEQFF. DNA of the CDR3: TGTGCCACCAGCACGGTGGGGCCGTACAATGAGCAGTTCTTC.